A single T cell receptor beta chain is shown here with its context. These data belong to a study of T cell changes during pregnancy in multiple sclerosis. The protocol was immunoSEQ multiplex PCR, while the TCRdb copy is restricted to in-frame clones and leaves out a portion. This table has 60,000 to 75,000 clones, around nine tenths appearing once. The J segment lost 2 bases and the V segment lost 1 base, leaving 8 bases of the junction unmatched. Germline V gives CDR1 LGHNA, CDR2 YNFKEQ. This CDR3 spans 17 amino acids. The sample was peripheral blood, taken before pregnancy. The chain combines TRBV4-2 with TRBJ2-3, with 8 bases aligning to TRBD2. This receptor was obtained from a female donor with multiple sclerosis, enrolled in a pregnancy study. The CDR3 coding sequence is TGTGCCAGCAGCCAAGTATTGAGCGGGGGAACCACAGATACGCAGTATTTT. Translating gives CASSQVLSGGTTDTQYF.